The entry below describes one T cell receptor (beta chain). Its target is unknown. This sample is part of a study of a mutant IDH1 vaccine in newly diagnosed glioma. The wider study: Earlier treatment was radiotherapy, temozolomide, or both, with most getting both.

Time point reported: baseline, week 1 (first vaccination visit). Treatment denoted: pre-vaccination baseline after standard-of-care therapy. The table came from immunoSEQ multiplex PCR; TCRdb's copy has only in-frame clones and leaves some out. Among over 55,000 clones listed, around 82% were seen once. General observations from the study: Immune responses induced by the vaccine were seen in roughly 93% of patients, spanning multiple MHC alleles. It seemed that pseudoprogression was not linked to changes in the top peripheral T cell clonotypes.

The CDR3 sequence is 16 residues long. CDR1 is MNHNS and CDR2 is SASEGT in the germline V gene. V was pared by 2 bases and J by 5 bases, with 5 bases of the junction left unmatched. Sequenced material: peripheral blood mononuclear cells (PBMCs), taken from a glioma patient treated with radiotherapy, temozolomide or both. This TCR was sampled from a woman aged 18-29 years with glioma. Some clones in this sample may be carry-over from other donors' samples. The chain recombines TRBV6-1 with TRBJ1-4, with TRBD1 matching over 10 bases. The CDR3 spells CASSETPGQGNEKLFF. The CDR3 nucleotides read TGTGCCAGCAGTGAAACTCCGGGACAGGGGAATGAAAAACTGTTTTTT.